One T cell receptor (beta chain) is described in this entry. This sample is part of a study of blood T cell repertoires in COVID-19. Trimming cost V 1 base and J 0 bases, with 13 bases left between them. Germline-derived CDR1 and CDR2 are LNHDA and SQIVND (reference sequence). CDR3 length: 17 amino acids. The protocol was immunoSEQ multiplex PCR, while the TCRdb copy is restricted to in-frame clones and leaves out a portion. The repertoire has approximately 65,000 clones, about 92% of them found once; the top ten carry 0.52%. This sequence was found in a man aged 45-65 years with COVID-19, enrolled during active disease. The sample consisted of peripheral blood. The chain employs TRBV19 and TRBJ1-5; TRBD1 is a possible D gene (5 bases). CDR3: CASSIGSGGNSNQPQHF. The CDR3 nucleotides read TGTGCCAGTAGTATAGGATCTGGGGGGAATAGCAATCAGCCCCAGCATTTT.